These 12 T cell receptor beta chains came from one sample sequenced in a study of blood T cells in healthy people across ages. A J-beta primer mix and a sample-barcoded 5' primer were used in a second PCR of about 7 to 12 cycles. A single record per CDR3 protein comes from TCRdb applying MiXCR to the 5' RACE reads. The table has about a million distinct CDR3 sequences, just over 50% seen once. The specimen was blood. The receptors shown here come from an older woman in good health.

This clonotype was recorded a few times. V and J are TRBV21-1 and TRBJ2-3; TRBD1, the D gene given by the table, was not confirmed from the DNA. TRBV21-1 is recorded as a pseudogene. The CDR3 is 16 residues long. The chain's CDR3 is CASSSRGRGGPDTQYF. DNA of the CDR3: TGTGCCAGCAGCTCTCGAGGAAGGGGTGGTCCAGATACGCAGTATTTT.

This clonotype was seen only a few times. The rearrangement joins TRBV5-1 to TRBJ2-1; D is unresolved. The CDR3 contains 12 residues. V lost 1 base and J lost 8, with 7 bases in between. The germline gives CDR1 SGHRS, CDR2 YFSETQ. The chain's CDR3 is CASSLFLYEQFF. The CDR3 nucleotides are TGCGCCAGCAGCTTGTTTCTGTATGAGCAGTTCTTC.

This clonotype was counted at least ten times. The chain couples TRBV11-2 to TRBJ2-7, with D maybe TRBD2 (5 bases). This CDR3 has 16 amino acids. V was clipped by 2 bases and J by 5 bases, with 19 bases between them. CDR1 and CDR2 from the germline V gene are SGHAT and FQNNGV. The CDR3 DNA reads as TGTGCCAGCAGCTTATATCCAGCGGTCCAGTCCCACGAGCAGTACTTC. This codes for CASSLYPAVQSHEQYF.

J is TRBJ2-7 and V is TRBV5-1; 8 bases agree with TRBD1. The CDR3 is made up of 16 amino acids. The trim removed 0 bases at V and 1 base at J, leaving 6 bases unmatched. CDR1 and CDR2 from the germline V gene are SGHRS and YFSETQ. CDR3 amino acids: CASSLAGQGVSYEQYF. For the CDR3, the DNA is TGCGCCAGCAGCTTGGCCGGACAGGGAGTATCCTACGAGCAGTACTTC.

The chain is built from TRBV20-1 and TRBJ2-1; TRBD2 matches 7 bases. J gave up 0 bases and V 3 bases, and 11 bases lay outside the gene matches. The germline CDR1 and CDR2 sequences are DFQATT and SNEGSKA (reference sequence). The CDR3 totals 17 residues. CDR3 bases: TGCAGTGCTAGTGGAGGTCTAGCGGCTAGCTCCTACAATGAGCAGTTCTTC. Its protein product is CSASGGLAASSYNEQFF.

This clonotype showed up just once. The V and J genes are TRBV5-6 and TRBJ1-2, with unresolved D. CDR1 and CDR2 (germline): SGHDT, YYEEEE. V lost 2 bases to trimming and J lost 8 bases, with 22 bases between them. The CDR3 loop spans 16 amino acids. The DNA of the CDR3 is TGTGCCAGCAGCTTAGGTACCGGCAGCTCGAGGAAGGGCTACACCTTC. It encodes CASSLGTGSSRKGYTF.

The chain couples TRBV20-1 to TRBJ2-7; D gene unclear. This CDR3 spans 15 amino acids. Germline CDR1 DFQATT, CDR2 SNEGSKA (reference sequence). The V end lost 1 base, the J end lost 2 bases, and 15 bases lay between the germline ends. The CDR3 DNA reads as TGCAGTGCTAGAGCCCGGCGTGAGGTCACCTACGAGCAGTACTTC. It yields the protein CSARARREVTYEQYF.

In its sample, this clonotype was seen a few times. This chain connects TRBV4-3 to TRBJ2-3; 14 nucleotides line up with TRBD2. In germline, CDR1 is LGHNA, CDR2 YSLEER. Trimming cost V 6 bases and J 7 bases; bases outside gene matches: 6. CDR3 length: 15 amino acids. CDR3 residues: CASRRTSGRTNTQYF. In DNA form, the CDR3 reads TGCGCCAGCAGGCGGACTAGCGGGAGGACGAATACGCAGTATTTT.

This clonotype was picked up one time. The chain couples TRBV3-1 to TRBJ2-7, with D possibly TRBD2 on 6 matching bases. Judging by the DNA end, TRBJ2-5 fits better; the J call may be wrong. CDR1 LGHDT and CDR2 YNNKEL come from the germline V gene (reference sequence). This CDR3 is 15 amino acids long. CDR3 sequence reads: CASSQGTTGVETQYF. The CDR3, as DNA: TGTGCCAGCAGCCAAGGGACTACCGGGGTAGAGACCCAGTACTTC.

The chain recombines TRBV9 with TRBJ2-2; D call uncertain. Between the trimmed V and J ends, which lost 2 bases and 6 bases, there was a span of 14 bases. CDR1 and CDR2 from the germline V gene are SGDLS and YYNGEE. This CDR3 region has 15 residues. The CDR3 region has the DNA TGTGCCAGCAGCGTCGGAAGGTCAGTGGCCGGGGAGCTGTTTTTT. This encodes CASSVGRSVAGELFF.

The chain has TRBV7-2 and TRBJ2-2, with 9 bases fitting TRBD2. The CDR3 runs 16 residues. V lost 2 bases, J lost 4 bases, and 5 bases stayed unmatched. Germline V gene lookup returns CDR1 SGHTA and CDR2 FQGNSA. The chain's CDR3 is CASSLRAGGPTGELFF. The CDR3 DNA sequence: TGTGCCAGCAGCTTACGAGCGGGAGGCCCCACCGGGGAGCTGTTTTTT.

The rearrangement uses TRBV6-6 and TRBJ2-1, with D maybe TRBD2 (6 bases). V dropped 10 bases and J dropped 7 bases, with 14 bases sitting between them. The CDR3 is 12 amino acids. Germline V gene lookup returns CDR1 MNHNY and CDR2 SVGAGI (reference sequence). CDR3 sequence reads: CATGRGENEQFF. The CDR3 region has the DNA TGTGCCACCGGGAGAGGGGAGAATGAGCAGTTCTTC.